This T cell receptor beta chain was found in a study of Graves' ophthalmopathy and Graves' hyperthyroidism. Using RNA transcripts, the TCR beta CDR3 regions were amplified. HTBI-primed RT-PCR formed the first round, and a multiplex PCR formed the second. TCRdb ran MiXCR on the multiplex PCR reads and lists one entry per CDR3 protein. The sample contains just over 600,000 distinct CDR3 sequences, approximately 21% of which appear only once. This clonotype was observed at least ten times. The TCR originated in a woman aged 18-29 years with stable Graves' hyperthyroidism. Some clones in this sample may be carry-over from other donors' samples. The sample comprised peripheral blood.

Written as DNA, the CDR3 is TGTGCCAGCGTTCCCGGAGGAAACAATCAGCCCCAGCATTTT. Its protein product is CASVPGGNNQPQHF. The rearrangement links TRBV6-2 or TRBV6-3 to TRBJ1-5; D is ambiguous. There are 14 residues in the CDR3. Germline CDR1 reads MNHEY; CDR2 reads SVGEGT. The V and J ends lost 8 bases and 3 bases respectively, with 14 bases between them.